Below, 24 T cell receptor beta chains from the same sample are listed, as sequenced in a study of control samples from healthy donors and cancer patients. Profiled with immunoSEQ multiplex PCR; TCRdb holds only in-frame clones, not every one. The table includes roughly 38,000 clones, roughly 85% detected once. The specimen sequenced was blood. The receptor source for this set is a man between 60 and 75 years old in good health.

The genes are TRBV28 and TRBJ1-5; no clear D. This CDR3 region has 15 residues. V was pared by 3 bases and J by 4 bases, with 13 bases between. Germline values: CDR1 MDHEN, CDR2 SYDVKM. The chain's CDR3 is CASSFGSRGNQPQHF. The CDR3 DNA is TGTGCCAGCAGTTTCGGATCTCGAGGGAATCAGCCCCAGCATTTT.

This clone is a singleton in its sample. The CDR3 reads CASSWGSSSYNEQFF. In DNA, the CDR3 is TGTGCCAGCAGCTGGGGCAGTTCCTCCTACAATGAGCAGTTCTTC. V gene TRBV5-8 combines with J gene TRBJ2-1, with D possibly being TRBD1 (5 bases). CDR3 size: 15 residues. Trimming pared 3 bases from V and 0 bases from J, leaving 10 bases between. The germline V gene encodes CDR1 SGHTS and CDR2 YDEGEE.

The genes are TRBV7-9 and TRBJ1-1; D perhaps matches TRBD1 (5 bases). This CDR3 has 16 residues. Germline CDR1 reads SEHNR; CDR2 reads FQNEAQ (reference sequence). V gave up 4 bases and J gave up 4 bases, with 19 bases separating them. CDR3 sequence (DNA): TGTGCCAGCAGCTCCAGGTCTGGGGGTAGCGGCACTGAAGCTTTCTTT. Translation: CASSSRSGGSGTEAFF.

The table lists this clone with a count of one. The rearrangement uses TRBV9 and TRBJ2-3; D uncertain. CDR3 length equals 14 residues. Trimming took 3 bases from V and 0 from J, leaving 8 bases between them. Germline CDR1 reads SGDLS; CDR2 reads YYNGEE. The CDR3 is CASSALGSTDTQYF. The CDR3 DNA reads TGTGCCAGCAGCGCTTTAGGTAGCACAGATACGCAGTATTTT.

The rearrangement uses TRBV19 and TRBJ1-4, with a possible D match to TRBD1 (5 bases). Per the germline V gene, CDR1 is LNHDA and CDR2 is SQIVND (reference sequence). Trimming stripped 7 bases from V and 8 bases from J, with 20 bases between. This CDR3 comprises 15 residues. In DNA, the CDR3 is TGTGCCAGTACCTTCGGAAGGGGCGCAAGAGAAAAACTGTTTTTT. Its protein is CASTFGRGAREKLFF.

The chain has TRBV18 and TRBJ1-1, with 11 bases that match TRBD1. The CDR3 is made up of 16 amino acids. Germline values: CDR1 KGHSH, CDR2 LQKENI. The V segment lost 3 bases and the J segment 1 base; nucleotides outside the gene matches: 4. The CDR3, as DNA: TGTGCCAGCTCACCCCGGACAGGGGGCGCGAACACTGAAGCTTTCTTT. Its translation is CASSPRTGGANTEAFF.

This clone was counted only a few times. The chain has TRBV7-9 and TRBJ1-6; 8 nucleotides match TRBD1. The CDR3 is made up of 14 amino acids. CDR1 and CDR2 (germline): SEHNR, FQNEAQ (reference sequence). Germline trimming cut 5 bases from V and 9 bases from J; bases unmatched to any gene: 6. In DNA, the CDR3 is TGTGCCAGCAGCCCTACAGGGGGAAGTTCACCCCTCCACTTT. Protein: CASSPTGGSSPLHF.

The chain combines TRBV4-3 with TRBJ1-2, with unresolved D. Germline V gives CDR1 LGHNA, CDR2 YSLEER. The CDR3 runs to 13 residues. Trimming left V 6 bases short and J 5 bases short, with 13 bases between. CDR3 sequence reads: CASSPNLGYGYTF. In DNA, the CDR3 is TGCGCCAGCAGTCCAAACCTGGGGTATGGCTACACCTTC.

This rearrangement joins TRBV5-6 to TRBJ1-2; D not resolved. Germline lookup yields CDR1 SGHDT and CDR2 YYEEEE. This CDR3 is 14 amino acids long. Trimming took 2 bases from V and 0 from J, leaving 8 bases between them. The CDR3: CASSLRIPNYGYTF. The DNA of the CDR3 is TGTGCCAGCAGCTTAAGGATTCCTAACTATGGCTACACCTTC.

This clone was seen only once. The rearrangement joins TRBV15 to TRBJ1-2, with 9 positions matching TRBD1. This CDR3 region has 17 residues. Germline trimming cut 3 bases from V and 2 bases from J; bases unmatched to any gene: 10. In germline, CDR1 is LNHNV, CDR2 YYDKDF (reference sequence). The CDR3 spells CATSSRGTGFSNYGYTF. CDR3 DNA sequence: TGTGCCACCAGCAGCCGGGGGACAGGGTTTTCAAACTATGGCTACACCTTC.

The CDR3 reads CASSPTPGGVTEAFF. As DNA, the CDR3 is TGTGCCAGCAGCCCGACCCCTGGTGGGGTGACTGAAGCTTTCTTT. The chain recombines TRBV7-2 with TRBJ1-1, with no clear D. The V gene's germline CDR1 is SGHTA and CDR2 FQGNSA. The CDR3 is 15 residues long. The V and J ends lost 5 bases and 5 bases respectively, with 18 bases between them. Looking up the rest from reference TRBV7-2 and TRBJ1-1 gives the full variable domain: GAGVSQSPSNKVTEKGKDVELRCDPISGHTALYWYRQSLGQGLEFLIYFQGNSAPDKSGLPSDRFSAERTGGSVSTLTIQRTQQEDSAVYLCASSPTPGGVTEAFFGQGTRLTVV.

Concerning this clone: Other DNA sequences in the same sample also yield this CDR3. J is TRBJ1-5 and V is TRBV30; no definite D call. CDR3 length: 13 amino acids. The V end lost 1 base, the J end lost 3 bases, and 7 bases lay between the germline ends. CDR1 GTSNPN and CDR2 SVGIG come from the germline V gene (reference sequence). CDR3 nucleotides: TGTGCCTGGAGTGGTGGTTCCAATCAGCCCCAGCATTTT. This encodes CAWSGGSNQPQHF.

The rearrangement uses TRBV18 and TRBJ1-1; a weak D match, TRBD1 (5 bases). The CDR3 extends over 15 amino acids. Trimming pared 2 bases from V and 1 base from J, leaving 11 bases between. Germline values: CDR1 KGHSH, CDR2 LQKENI. Here the CDR3 DNA reads TGTGCCAGCTCACCAGGTCAGGGCCGGAACACTGAAGCTTTCTTT. Translation gives CASSPGQGRNTEAFF.

The J gene is TRBJ2-2, the V gene TRBV6-5; 7 bases match TRBD2. Germline V gene sequence: CDR1 MNHEY, CDR2 SVGAGI. The CDR3 runs to 16 residues. V lost 0 bases to trimming and J lost 0 bases; unmatched junction nucleotides: 1. The CDR3 bases are TGTGCCAGCAGTTACTCAAGCGGGGCGAACACCGGGGAGCTGTTTTTT. Amino acids: CASSYSSGANTGELFF.

The chain employs TRBV10-3 and TRBJ1-1; tentative D call: TRBD1 (5 bases). The V gene's germline CDR1 is ENHRY and CDR2 SYGVKD. This CDR3 has 13 amino acids. The V end was cut by 8 bases, the J end by 3 bases, with 13 bases between. CDR3 protein: CAIRGGRDTEAFF. CDR3 sequence (DNA): TGTGCCATCCGGGGGGGGAGGGACACTGAAGCTTTCTTT.

The genes are TRBV12-3 or TRBV12-4 and TRBJ1-2, with 7 nucleotides matching TRBD1. J lost 7 bases, V lost 10 bases, and 12 bases had no gene match. The CDR3 extends over 13 amino acids. Here the CDR3 DNA reads TGTGCCACCGGGAACGGACAGGAGTTTGGCTACACCTTC. It codes for CATGNGQEFGYTF.

This clone was observed a handful of times. The rearrangement links TRBV5-4 to TRBJ2-3; D is unclear. This CDR3 has 12 amino acids. Trimming stripped 4 bases from V and 3 bases from J, with 6 bases between. The germline CDR1 and CDR2 sequences are SGHNT and YYREEE (reference sequence). CDR3 bases: TGTGCCAGCAGCCCCGCAACAGATACGCAGTATTTT. This encodes CASSPATDTQYF.

This chain uses TRBV5-4 with TRBJ1-2, with D unclear. V dropped 0 bases and J dropped 2 bases, with 11 bases sitting between them. This CDR3 region has 15 residues. Germline V lookup: CDR1 SGHNT, CDR2 YYREEE (reference sequence). CDR3 residues: CASSLGVSYNYGYTF. The CDR3 bases are TGTGCCAGCAGCTTGGGGGTTTCCTACAACTATGGCTACACCTTC. Drawing the rest from reference TRBV5-4 and TRBJ1-2, the complete variable domain is ETGVTQSPTHLIKTRGQQVTLRCSSQSGHNTVSWYQQALGQGPQFIFQYYREEENGRGNFPPRFSGLQFPNYSSELNVNALELDDSALYLCASSLGVSYNYGYTFGSGTRLTVV.

This chain uses TRBV5-6 with TRBJ2-7, with TRBD1 matching over 7 bases. Germline V CDR1 and CDR2: SGHDT, YYEEEE. With V trimmed by 4 bases and J by 0 bases, 7 bases remained unmatched. The CDR3 covers 15 residues. The CDR3: CASSRDSPNSYEQYF. The CDR3 DNA is TGTGCCAGCAGCAGGGACAGCCCAAACTCCTACGAGCAGTACTTC.

A few counts support this clone. The gene calls are TRBV5-6 and TRBJ1-2, with TRBD1 matching 8 bases. The germline gives CDR1 SGHDT, CDR2 YYEEEE. The CDR3 has 14 residues. The V segment lost 3 bases and the J segment 2 bases; nucleotides outside the gene matches: 3. CDR3 residues: CASSSQGANYGYTF. The DNA for the CDR3 is TGTGCCAGCAGCTCTCAGGGGGCAAACTATGGCTACACCTTC. Drawing the rest from reference TRBV5-6 and TRBJ1-2, the complete variable domain is DAGVTQSPTHLIKTRGQQVTLRCSPKSGHDTVSWYQQALGQGPQFIFQYYEEEERQRGNFPDRFSGHQFPNYSSELNVNALLLGDSALYLCASSSQGANYGYTFGSGTRLTVV.

This clone was seen once. The genes are TRBV19 and TRBJ1-5, with 7 bases fitting TRBD1. The CDR3 totals 18 residues. Germline V gene lookup returns CDR1 LNHDA and CDR2 SQIVND (reference sequence). The trim removed 3 bases at V and 0 bases at J, leaving 11 bases unmatched. The CDR3: CASSIFPRGGSSNQPQHF. CDR3 coding DNA: TGTGCCAGTAGTATTTTCCCCAGGGGGGGAAGTAGCAATCAGCCCCAGCATTTT. The complete variable domain, with remaining parts taken from reference TRBV19 and TRBJ1-5, reads DGGITQSPKYLFRKEGQNVTLSCEQNLNHDAMYWYRQDPGQGLRLIYYSQIVNDFQKGDIAEGYSVSREKKESFPLTVTSAQKNPTAFYLCASSIFPRGGSSNQPQHFGDGTRLSIL.

The chain couples TRBV5-8 to TRBJ1-5; 9 bases agree with TRBD1. Looked up from germline, CDR1 is SGHTS and CDR2 is YDEGEE. This CDR3 spans 16 amino acids. J gave up 4 bases and V 4 bases, and 9 bases lay outside the gene matches. CDR3 sequence (DNA): TGTGCCAGCAGCCCAGCACAGGGGGCCACAAATCAGCCCCAGCATTTT. Protein product: CASSPAQGATNQPQHF.

J is TRBJ1-1 and V is TRBV5-6; D remains ambiguous. The CDR3 is 13 amino acids. Germline assignment: CDR1 SGHDT and CDR2 YYEEEE. The ends were cut back, 4 bases at V and 1 base at J, with 8 bases in the middle. The CDR3 is CASSPDPNTEAFF. The CDR3 DNA sequence: TGTGCCAGCAGCCCCGATCCGAACACTGAAGCTTTCTTT. The variable domain in full, completed from reference TRBV5-6 and TRBJ1-1, reads DAGVTQSPTHLIKTRGQQVTLRCSPKSGHDTVSWYQQALGQGPQFIFQYYEEEERQRGNFPDRFSGHQFPNYSSELNVNALLLGDSALYLCASSPDPNTEAFFGQGTRLTVV.

The chain recombines TRBV4-1 with TRBJ1-5; 8 bases line up with TRBD1. The CDR3 covers 16 residues. Per the germline V gene, CDR1 is MGHRA and CDR2 is YSYEKL. V was pared by 1 base and J by 5 bases, with 7 bases of the junction left unmatched. In DNA, the CDR3 is TGCGCCAGCAGCCAAGGGTTGGGCAGGGGGCATCAGCCCCAGCATTTT. Translated, it gives CASSQGLGRGHQPQHF.